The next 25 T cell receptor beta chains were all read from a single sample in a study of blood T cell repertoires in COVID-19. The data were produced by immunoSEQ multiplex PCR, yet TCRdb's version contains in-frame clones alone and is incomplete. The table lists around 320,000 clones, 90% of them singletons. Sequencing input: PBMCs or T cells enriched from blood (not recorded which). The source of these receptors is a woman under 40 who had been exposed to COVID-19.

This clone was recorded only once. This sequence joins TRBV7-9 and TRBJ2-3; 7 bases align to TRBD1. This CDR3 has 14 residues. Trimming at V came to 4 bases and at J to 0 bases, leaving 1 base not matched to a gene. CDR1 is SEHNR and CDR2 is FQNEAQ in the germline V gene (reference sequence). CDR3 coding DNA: TGTGCCAGCAGCTGGACAGGAAGCACAGATACGCAGTATTTT. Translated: CASSWTGSTDTQYF. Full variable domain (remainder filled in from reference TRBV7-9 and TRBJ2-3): DTGVSQNPRHKITKRGQNVTFRCDPISEHNRLYWYRQTLGQGPEFLTYFQNEAQLEKSRLLSDRFSAERPKGSFSTLEIQRTEQGDSAMYLCASSWTGSTDTQYFGPGTRLTVL.

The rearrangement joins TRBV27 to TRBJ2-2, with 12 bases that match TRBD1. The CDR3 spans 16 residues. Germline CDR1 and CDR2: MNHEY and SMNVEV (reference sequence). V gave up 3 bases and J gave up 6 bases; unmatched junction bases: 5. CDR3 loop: CASSFVGTGGPGELFF. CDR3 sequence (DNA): TGTGCCAGCAGTTTTGTCGGGACAGGGGGCCCCGGGGAGCTGTTTTTT.

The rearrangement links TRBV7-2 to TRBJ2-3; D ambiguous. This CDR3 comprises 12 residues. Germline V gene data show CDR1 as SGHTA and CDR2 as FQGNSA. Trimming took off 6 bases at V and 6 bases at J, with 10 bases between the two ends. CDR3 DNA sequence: TGTGCCAGCAGGCGAGATTCGGATACGCAGTATTTT. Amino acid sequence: CASRRDSDTQYF.

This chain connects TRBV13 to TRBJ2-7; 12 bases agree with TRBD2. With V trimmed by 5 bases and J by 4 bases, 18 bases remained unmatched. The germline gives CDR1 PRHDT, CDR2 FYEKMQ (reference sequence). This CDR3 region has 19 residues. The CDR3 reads CASSSRTGETSGGPYEQYF. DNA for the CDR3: TGTGCCAGCAGCAGCCGGACAGGGGAGACTAGCGGGGGACCTTACGAGCAGTACTTC.

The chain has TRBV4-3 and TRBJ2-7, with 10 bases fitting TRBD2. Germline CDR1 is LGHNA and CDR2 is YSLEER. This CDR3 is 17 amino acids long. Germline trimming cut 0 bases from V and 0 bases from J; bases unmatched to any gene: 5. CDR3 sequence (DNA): TGCGCCAGCAGCCAAGACCAACTAGCGGGAAGCTCCTACGAGCAGTACTTC. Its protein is CASSQDQLAGSSYEQYF.

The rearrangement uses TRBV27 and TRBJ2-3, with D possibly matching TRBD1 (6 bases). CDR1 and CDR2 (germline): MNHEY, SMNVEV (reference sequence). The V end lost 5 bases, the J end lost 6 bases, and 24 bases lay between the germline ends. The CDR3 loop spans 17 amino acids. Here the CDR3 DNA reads TGTGCCAGCAGTCCGGAAACAGCGAGGGACACACTTGATACGCAGTATTTT. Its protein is CASSPETARDTLDTQYF.

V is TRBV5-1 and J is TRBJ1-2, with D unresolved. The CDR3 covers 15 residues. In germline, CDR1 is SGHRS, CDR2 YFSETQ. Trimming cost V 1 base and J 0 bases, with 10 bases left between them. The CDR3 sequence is CASSLFNLANYGYTF. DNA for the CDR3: TGCGCCAGCAGCTTGTTCAATCTAGCTAACTATGGCTACACCTTC.

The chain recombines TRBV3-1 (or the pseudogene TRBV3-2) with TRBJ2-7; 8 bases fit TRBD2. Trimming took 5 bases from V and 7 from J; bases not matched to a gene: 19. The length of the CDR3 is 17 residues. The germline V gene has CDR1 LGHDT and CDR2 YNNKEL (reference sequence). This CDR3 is CASSSPLGLGGRREQYF. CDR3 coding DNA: TGTGCCAGCAGCTCACCCCTTGGACTAGGCGGGAGGAGGGAGCAGTACTTC.

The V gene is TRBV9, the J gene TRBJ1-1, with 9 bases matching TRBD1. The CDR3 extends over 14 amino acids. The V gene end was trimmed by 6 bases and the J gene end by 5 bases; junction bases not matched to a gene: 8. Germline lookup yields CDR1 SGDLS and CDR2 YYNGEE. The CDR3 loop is CASTSGTGRTEAFF. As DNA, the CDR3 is TGTGCCAGCACTTCCGGGACAGGGAGGACTGAAGCTTTCTTT.

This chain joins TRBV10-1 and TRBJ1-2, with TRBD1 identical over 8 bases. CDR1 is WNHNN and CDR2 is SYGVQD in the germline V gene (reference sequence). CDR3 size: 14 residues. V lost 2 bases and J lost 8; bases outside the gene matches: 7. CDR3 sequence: CASSERDRGRGYTF. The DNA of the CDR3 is TGCGCCAGCAGTGAGCGAGACAGGGGAAGAGGCTACACCTTC.

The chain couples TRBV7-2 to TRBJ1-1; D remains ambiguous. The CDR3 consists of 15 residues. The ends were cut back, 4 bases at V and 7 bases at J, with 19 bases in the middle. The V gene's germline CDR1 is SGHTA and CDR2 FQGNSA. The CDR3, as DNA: TGTGCCAGCAGCTCCCCACCGGAAACCCGGGGTGAAGCTTTCTTT. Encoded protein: CASSSPPETRGEAFF.

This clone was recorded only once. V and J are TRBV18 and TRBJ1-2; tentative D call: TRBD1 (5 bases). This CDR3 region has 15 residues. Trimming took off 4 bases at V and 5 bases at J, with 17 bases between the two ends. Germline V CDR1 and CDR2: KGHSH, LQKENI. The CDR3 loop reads CASSRPAGIGYGYTF. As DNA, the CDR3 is TGTGCCAGCTCACGACCTGCAGGGATAGGGTATGGCTACACCTTC.

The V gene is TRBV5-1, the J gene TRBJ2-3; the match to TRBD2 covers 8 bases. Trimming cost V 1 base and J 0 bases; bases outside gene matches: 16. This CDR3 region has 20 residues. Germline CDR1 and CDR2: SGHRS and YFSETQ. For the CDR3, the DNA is TGCGCCAGCAGCTTGCGTCCTGGCGGGGGGCCATCTTCTAGCACAGATACGCAGTATTTT. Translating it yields CASSLRPGGGPSSSTDTQYF.

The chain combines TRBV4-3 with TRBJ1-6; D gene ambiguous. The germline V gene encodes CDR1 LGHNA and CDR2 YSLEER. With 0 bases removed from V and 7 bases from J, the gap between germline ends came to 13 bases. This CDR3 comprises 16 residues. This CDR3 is CASSQEVVAGNSPLHF. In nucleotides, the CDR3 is TGCGCCAGCAGCCAAGAGGTAGTGGCAGGCAATTCACCCCTCCACTTT.

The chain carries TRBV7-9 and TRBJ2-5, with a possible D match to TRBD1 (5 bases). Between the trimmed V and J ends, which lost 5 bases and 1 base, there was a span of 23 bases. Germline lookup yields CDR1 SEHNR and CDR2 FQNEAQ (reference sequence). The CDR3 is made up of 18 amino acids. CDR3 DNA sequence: TGTGCCAGCAGCCCGCAAATGGTGCAGGCCAGGGTCCAAGAGACCCAGTACTTC. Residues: CASSPQMVQARVQETQYF. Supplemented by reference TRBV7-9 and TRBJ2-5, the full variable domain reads DTGVSQNPRHKITKRGQNVTFRCDPISEHNRLYWYRQTLGQGPEFLTYFQNEAQLEKSRLLSDRFSAERPKGSFSTLEIQRTEQGDSAMYLCASSPQMVQARVQETQYFGPGTRLLVL.

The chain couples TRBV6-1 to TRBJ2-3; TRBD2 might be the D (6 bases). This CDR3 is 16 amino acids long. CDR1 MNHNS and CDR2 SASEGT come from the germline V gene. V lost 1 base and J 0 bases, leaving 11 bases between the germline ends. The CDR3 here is CASSEVGLFSTDTQYF. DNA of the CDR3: TGTGCCAGCAGTGAAGTGGGACTCTTCAGCACAGATACGCAGTATTTT.

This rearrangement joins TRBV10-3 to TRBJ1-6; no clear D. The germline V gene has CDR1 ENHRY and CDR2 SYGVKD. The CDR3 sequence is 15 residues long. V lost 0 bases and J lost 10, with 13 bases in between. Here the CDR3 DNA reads TGTGCCATCAGTGAGTCGGGTAGTGGGGAGTCACCCCTCCACTTT. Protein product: CAISESGSGESPLHF.

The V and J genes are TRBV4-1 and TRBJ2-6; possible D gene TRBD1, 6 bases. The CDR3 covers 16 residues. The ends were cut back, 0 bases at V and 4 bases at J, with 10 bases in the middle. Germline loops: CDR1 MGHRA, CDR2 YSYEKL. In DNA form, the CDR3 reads TGCGCCAGCAGCCAAGAGGGGGCAGGAGGGGCCAACGTCCTGACTTTC. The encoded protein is CASSQEGAGGANVLTF.

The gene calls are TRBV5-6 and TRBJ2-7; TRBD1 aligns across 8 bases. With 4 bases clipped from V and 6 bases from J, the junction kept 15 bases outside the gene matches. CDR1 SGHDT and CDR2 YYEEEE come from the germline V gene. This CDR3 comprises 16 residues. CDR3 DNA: TGTGCCAGCAGCCCCTCACGGACAGGGTGGGCGGGCGAGCAGTACTTC. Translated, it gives CASSPSRTGWAGEQYF.

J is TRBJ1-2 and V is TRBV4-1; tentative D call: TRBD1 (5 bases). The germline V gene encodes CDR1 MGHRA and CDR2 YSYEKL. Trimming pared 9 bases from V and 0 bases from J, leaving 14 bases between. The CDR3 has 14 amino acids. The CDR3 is CARLGRGTNYGYTF. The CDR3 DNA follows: TGCGCCAGACTAGGACGGGGGACTAACTATGGCTACACCTTC.

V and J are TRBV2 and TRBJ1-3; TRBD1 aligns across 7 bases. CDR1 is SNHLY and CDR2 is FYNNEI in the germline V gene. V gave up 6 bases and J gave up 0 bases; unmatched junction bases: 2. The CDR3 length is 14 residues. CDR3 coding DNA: TGTGCCAGCAGGAGGGACAGCTCTGGAAACACCATATATTTT. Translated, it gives CASRRDSSGNTIYF.

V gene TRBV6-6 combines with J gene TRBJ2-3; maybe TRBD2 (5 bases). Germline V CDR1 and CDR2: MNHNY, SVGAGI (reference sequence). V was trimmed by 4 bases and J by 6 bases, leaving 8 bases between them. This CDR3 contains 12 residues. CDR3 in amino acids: CASSSPGDTQYF. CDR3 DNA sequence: TGTGCCAGCAGTTCCCCGGGGGATACGCAGTATTTT.

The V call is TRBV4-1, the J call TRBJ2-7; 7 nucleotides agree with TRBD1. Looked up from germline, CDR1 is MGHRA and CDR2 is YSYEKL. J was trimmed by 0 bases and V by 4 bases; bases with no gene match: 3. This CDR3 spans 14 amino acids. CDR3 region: CASSRDSYSYEQYF. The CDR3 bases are TGCGCCAGCAGCCGGGACAGTTACTCCTACGAGCAGTACTTC.

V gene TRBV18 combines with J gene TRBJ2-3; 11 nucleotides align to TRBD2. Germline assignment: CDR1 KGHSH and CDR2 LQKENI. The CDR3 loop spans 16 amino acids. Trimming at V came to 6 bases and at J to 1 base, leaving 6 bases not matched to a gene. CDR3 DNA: TGTGCCAGCTCTCCCTCGGGACTAGCGGGCACAGATACGCAGTATTTT. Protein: CASSPSGLAGTDTQYF.

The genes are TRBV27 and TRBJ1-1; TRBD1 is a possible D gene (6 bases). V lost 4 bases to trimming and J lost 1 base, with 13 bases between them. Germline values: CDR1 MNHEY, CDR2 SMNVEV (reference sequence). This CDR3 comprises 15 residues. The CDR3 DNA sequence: TGTGCCAGCAGTTCAGCATGGACAGCGAACACTGAAGCTTTCTTT. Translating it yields CASSSAWTANTEAFF.